A selection of T cell receptor beta chains follows, all from one sample in a study of cytomegalovirus exposure and HLA in healthy donors. The method was immunoSEQ multiplex PCR; TCRdb's version includes in-frame clones alone and lacks a portion of them. The data show roughly 110,000 clones, approximately 60% seen once. Sequenced input: PBMCs. These TCRs come from a woman aged 25 to 39 in good health and CMV-seronegative. Each CDR3 is given with its conserved first and last residue. Clone size is not always given. Where it is, it says once, few, many or a class for expanded clones.

TRBV5-1,NA,CATSEGQINTGELFF
TRBV10-3,NA,CAIRKDGGGTEAFF
TRBV9,NA,CASSVGGRGRNEQFF
TRBV7-2,NA,CASSQTRDEQFF
TRBV27,few,CASSPTSGANVLTF
TRBV10-3,few,CAISELAGGRGWDF
TRBV7-9,few,CASSLRGDGVYTGELFF
TRBV25-1,few,CASSRSPSYEQYF
TRBV7-9,NA,CASSLGDRGLQETQYF
TRBV11-3,NA,CASSSRTSGYNEQFF
TRBV7-9,NA,CASSQRQALNTGELFF
TRBV19,NA,CASSRGMTGDGTDTQYF
TRBV2,NA,CASHPEKNTEAFF
TRBV6-5,few,CASSPPDRPYEQYF
TRBV30,few,CAWQKQGHYGYTF
TRBV18,NA,CASSPSRDRGRNTEAFF
TRBV10-3,NA,CAISVKGQLSTDTQYF
TRBV19,NA,CASRSGGTDNSPLHF
TRBV9,few,CASSVAGTGLADTQYF
TRBV4-1,NA,CASSQEIFRGYNEQFF
TRBV7-9,NA,CASSLGGGTEAFF
TRBV7-9,NA,CASSLAANQPQHF
TRBV14,once,CASSHRLAERQFF
TRBV7-2,NA,CASSLALGAGGNTIYF
TRBV7-9,NA,CASSLRPGTHRGTNTEAFF
TRBV19,NA,CASSRVNTLHEQFF
TRBV7-2,few,CASSPTSGSYNEQFF
TRBV7-3,few,CASSNSGSWVDTQYF
TRBV28,NA,CASSRTGDHYEQYF
TRBV5-1,NA,CASSPPSTDTQYF
TRBV4-3,few,CASSQGGAGSYNEQFF
TRBV5-1,NA,CASSLGSRGKGLLPSSYEQYF
TRBV10-3,NA,CAISHRGNDEQYF
TRBV7-2,once,CASSLAGAGLTDYEQYF
TRBV5-4,NA,CASSLRGSGSPRQQYF
TRBV7-9,few,CASSLVQGGHEKLFF
TRBV5-1,NA,CASSKGQGAGGYTF
TRBV6-5,few,CASSYSTGSNEKLFF
TRBV5-4,NA,CASSLENRGTGELFF
TRBV7-8,NA,CASSSSRDWTPSTQYF
TRBV20-1,NA,CSGTGDGYTF
TRBV18,NA,CASSPQGGYGYTF
TRBV6-5,NA,CATRTGVGPAYEQYF
TRBV5-5,NA,CASSFPDRSEAFF
TRBV29-1,NA,CSVDGFLAGGYRDTQYF
TRBV18,NA,CASSPQQKDQTQYF
TRBV27,NA,CASSGLAGVRETQYF
TRBV28,NA,CASEAPGQYTEAFF
TRBV6-1,NA,CASSVRLAGGLMAGELFF
TRBV9,NA,CASSASAELGADTQYF
TRBV23-1,NA,CASMFHGHTDTQYF
TRBV30,few,CAWSEGGTGPGNQPQHF
TRBV5-6,NA,CASSQTPGQDNQPQHF
TRBV5-4,NA,CASSRDWTGVEAFF
TRBV28,NA,CASFHRDRYTEAFF
TRBV25-1,NA,CASSERYEQYF
TRBV5-5,NA,CASSSDRGYGYTF
TRBV5-1,NA,CASRRRTGGRVGELFF
TRBV5-1,NA,CASSPWRRERGNEQFF